What follows are 10 T cell receptor beta chains derived from one specimen sequenced in a study of T cell changes during pregnancy in multiple sclerosis. Profiling relied on immunoSEQ multiplex PCR, and the TCRdb table lists in-frame clones only, not all of them. Here the sample spans about 48,000 clones, 88% being singletons. The material sequenced was CD4+ T cells from peripheral blood mononuclear cells, taken in the second trimester of pregnancy. The origin of the receptors is a female donor with multiple sclerosis, enrolled in a pregnancy study.

The chain combines TRBV10-3 with TRBJ2-7; D might be TRBD1 (6 bases). This CDR3 is 15 amino acids long. The germline gives CDR1 ENHRY, CDR2 SYGVKD. V lost 3 bases, J lost 4 bases, and 16 bases lay in between. The CDR3 sequence is CAISDSDRRPYEQYF. In DNA, the CDR3 is TGTGCCATCAGTGATTCAGACAGGCGACCTTACGAGCAGTACTTC.

This CDR3 is CASSWQGNQPQHF. CDR3 nucleotide sequence: TGTGCCAGCAGCTGGCAGGGCAATCAGCCCCAGCATTTT. V usage is TRBV2 and J usage is TRBJ1-5; D gene unclear. Per germline, CDR1 SNHLY and CDR2 FYNNEI. The CDR3 contains 13 residues. Trimming stripped 6 bases from V and 2 bases from J, with 8 bases between.

CDR3 residues: CAWSVWRESLDFNEQFF. In DNA, the CDR3 is TGTGCCTGGAGTGTCTGGCGGGAGTCGCTTGACTTTAATGAGCAGTTCTTC. V gene TRBV30 combines with J gene TRBJ2-1; 7 nucleotides line up with TRBD2. V dropped 0 bases and J dropped 7; count of bases not matched to a gene: 15. The CDR3 spans 17 residues. The germline V gene has CDR1 GTSNPN and CDR2 SVGIG (reference sequence).

The J gene is TRBJ2-3, the V gene TRBV5-1; possible D gene TRBD2, 6 bases. V lost 5 bases, J lost 0 bases, and 13 bases lay in between. The CDR3 length is 15 residues. Germline V CDR1 and CDR2: SGHRS, YFSETQ. The CDR3 sequence: CASRPPGLSTDTQYF. CDR3 bases: TGCGCCAGCAGACCCCCGGGACTGAGCACAGATACGCAGTATTTT.

J is TRBJ2-3 and V is TRBV4-1, with unresolved D. This CDR3 has 14 amino acids. Germline V gene lookup returns CDR1 MGHRA and CDR2 YSYEKL. V lost 0 bases and J lost 9, with 13 bases in between. The CDR3 spells CASSQEPASWTQYF. CDR3 coding DNA: TGCGCCAGCAGCCAAGAACCCGCGAGTTGGACGCAGTATTTT.

The chain links TRBV6-6 to TRBJ2-5; D call uncertain. Germline V CDR1 and CDR2: MNHNY, SVGAGI (reference sequence). V was trimmed by 6 bases and J by 4 bases, leaving 6 bases between them. CDR3 length: 11 residues. This CDR3 is CASSPGETQYF. CDR3 DNA: TGTGCCAGCAGCCCAGGAGAGACCCAGTACTTC.

CDR3 DNA: TGTGCCAGCAGCGTCCCGGGAGGATACCACAATGAGCAGTTCTTC. This encodes CASSVPGGYHNEQFF. V gene TRBV4-2 combines with J gene TRBJ2-1; 7 nucleotides line up with TRBD2. V shed 5 bases, J shed 5 bases, and the junction held 9 bases outside the gene matches. Germline assignment: CDR1 LGHNA and CDR2 YNFKEQ. The CDR3 loop spans 15 amino acids.

The chain carries TRBV25-1 and TRBJ2-1; TRBD2 aligns across 7 bases. There are 14 residues in the CDR3. The V and J ends lost 7 bases and 3 bases, in that order; junction bases with no gene match: 6. Germline-derived CDR1 and CDR2 are MGHDK and SYGVNS. Written as DNA, the CDR3 is TGTGCCAGCACCCGCGGGGGATTCTACAATGAGCAGTTCTTC. It specifies CASTRGGFYNEQFF. Full variable domain (remainder filled in from reference TRBV25-1 and TRBJ2-1): EADIYQTPRYLVIGTGKKITLECSQTMGHDKMYWYQQDPGMELHLIHYSYGVNSTEKGDLSSESTVSRIRTEHFPLTLESARPSHTSQYLCASTRGGFYNEQFFGPGTRLTVL.

This clone was recorded once. The rearrangement joins TRBV18 to TRBJ2-7, with 9 bases lining up with TRBD2. The CDR3 is 16 amino acids. With 3 bases clipped from V and 3 bases from J, the junction kept 9 bases outside the gene matches. Per the germline V gene, CDR1 is KGHSH and CDR2 is LQKENI. The CDR3 nucleotides are TGTGCCAGCTCACCTACCATTAGCGGGAGCGACTACGAGCAGTACTTC. It translates to CASSPTISGSDYEQYF.

The chain joins TRBV19 to TRBJ2-5, with 8 bases lining up with TRBD2. Germline CDR1 is LNHDA and CDR2 is SQIVND (reference sequence). This CDR3 spans 15 amino acids. Trimming at V came to 4 bases and at J to 2 bases, leaving 6 bases not matched to a gene. The CDR3 here is CASSTVGTSQETQYF. The CDR3 DNA sequence: TGTGCCAGTAGTACTGTCGGGACTAGTCAAGAGACCCAGTACTTC.